What follows are 10 T cell receptor beta chains derived from one specimen sequenced in a study of OX40 agonist ivuxolimab in advanced cancers. Clones were sequenced by immunoSEQ multiplex PCR, and TCRdb holds only the in-frame ones, with some missing. Seen here are some 16,000 clones, around nine tenths observed once, and the top ten hold 3.9%. Specimen: CD4+ or CD8+ T cells sorted from blood, collected in a trial of the OX40 agonist ivuxolimab. The receptors shown here come from an adult with an advanced solid tumor such as melanoma, head and neck, liver or kidney cancer.

This rearrangement joins TRBV7-2 to TRBJ2-3; D is possibly TRBD2 (5 bases). The germline CDR1 and CDR2 sequences are SGHTA and FQGNSA. Trimming took off 5 bases at V and 2 bases at J, with 8 bases between the two ends. This CDR3 has 13 residues. In DNA, the CDR3 is TGTGCCAGCAGCCTGGACTTCACAGATACGCAGTATTTT. It codes for CASSLDFTDTQYF.

As DNA, the CDR3 is TGTGCCAGCGGTATCGGGGGGAAGGGTACAGATACGCAGTATTTT. Its translation: CASGIGGKGTDTQYF. The chain joins TRBV6-5 to TRBJ2-3; 7 bases agree with TRBD2. The CDR3 extends over 15 amino acids. V shed 8 bases, J shed 3 bases, and the junction held 11 bases outside the gene matches. Germline values: CDR1 MNHEY, CDR2 SVGAGI.

The chain joins TRBV7-6 to TRBJ2-5; 10 bases agree with TRBD2. The CDR3 is 16 amino acids. V trimming: 5 bases; J trimming: 4 bases; junction bases outside the gene matches: 10. The germline V gene encodes CDR1 SGHVS and CDR2 FNYEAQ. This CDR3 is CASSRGGLAVPETQYF. In DNA, the CDR3 is TGTGCCAGCAGCCGGGGCGGACTAGCGGTCCCAGAGACCCAGTACTTC. The whole variable domain, filled in from reference TRBV7-6 and TRBJ2-5, reads GAGVSQSPRYKVTKRGQDVALRCDPISGHVSLYWYRQALGQGPEFLTYFNYEAQQDKSGLPNDRFSAERPEGSISTLTIQRTEQRDSAMYRCASSRGGLAVPETQYFGPGTRLLVL.

The chain combines TRBV6-1 with TRBJ2-6; 9 bases are shared with TRBD1. V dropped 5 bases and J dropped 2; count of bases not matched to a gene: 1. From germline, CDR1 is MNHNS and CDR2 SASEGT. This CDR3 region has 15 residues. Written as DNA, the CDR3 is TGTGCCAGCAGTAGGACAGGGGCTGGGGCCAACGTCCTGACTTTC. Translated, it gives CASSRTGAGANVLTF.

There are a few counts of this clone. V usage is TRBV13 and J usage is TRBJ2-2, with 14 bases that match TRBD2. The CDR3 spans 16 residues. V was clipped by 4 bases and J by 5 bases; unmatched bases: 3. CDR1 and CDR2 from the germline V gene are PRHDT and FYEKMQ (reference sequence). CDR3 coding DNA: TGTGCCAGCAGCTCGGGACTAGCGGGGGTTACCGGGGAGCTGTTTTTT. Amino acids: CASSSGLAGVTGELFF.

The chain recombines TRBV15 with TRBJ2-1; D is perhaps TRBD1 (7 bases). Germline V CDR1 and CDR2: LNHNV, YYDKDF (reference sequence). V lost 5 bases to trimming and J lost 6 bases, with 17 bases between them. This CDR3 is 15 amino acids long. The CDR3 loop is CATSSLEGAINEQFF. The CDR3 DNA sequence: TGTGCCACCAGCTCCCTGGAGGGGGCCATCAATGAGCAGTTCTTC.

This clone occurred once. The chain couples TRBV18 to TRBJ2-7, with 7 bases matching TRBD1. With V trimmed by 5 bases and J by 2 bases, 6 bases remained unmatched. CDR1 and CDR2 (germline): KGHSH, LQKENI. This CDR3 spans 14 amino acids. The CDR3 DNA sequence: TGTGCCAGCTCATCATCCGGGACAGCCTACGAGCAGTACTTC. As protein: CASSSSGTAYEQYF.

CDR3 sequence: CASSASPSGGGTDTQYF. Written as DNA, the CDR3 is TGCGCCAGCAGCGCCAGCCCTAGCGGAGGGGGCACAGATACGCAGTATTTT. The chain uses TRBV4-1 and TRBJ2-3; TRBD2 matches 7 bases. In germline, CDR1 is MGHRA, CDR2 YSYEKL. V was clipped by 5 bases and J by 1 base; unmatched bases: 12. This CDR3 contains 17 residues.

The chain uses TRBV27 and TRBJ2-4; no clear D. The CDR3 is made up of 15 amino acids. The V end was cut by 4 bases, the J end by 0 bases, with 10 bases between. Germline CDR1 reads MNHEY; CDR2 reads SMNVEV (reference sequence). The CDR3 reads CASSSLSSAKNIQYF. CDR3 coding DNA: TGTGCCAGCAGTTCCCTGAGTTCAGCCAAAAACATTCAGTACTTC.

The V and J genes are TRBV7-8 and TRBJ2-5, with D tentatively TRBD1 (6 bases). Trimming removed 6 bases at V and 4 bases at J, with 12 bases between. CDR1 SGHVS and CDR2 FQNEAQ come from the germline V gene. The CDR3 contains 13 residues. The CDR3 spells CASRGTLGETQYF. CDR3 bases: TGTGCCAGCAGAGGGACACTGGGAGAGACCCAGTACTTC.